This T cell receptor beta chain was found in a study of blood T cell repertoires in COVID-19 (dated by TCRdb to about 2020). In terms of the full investigation: Collaborator samples came from the United States, Italy and Spain and covered acute and convalescent phases of COVID-19. The prospective study material was composed of cDNA or gDNA derived from T cells, B-cell-depleted T cells, or PBMCs. The dataset comprised deeply sampled blood TCRbeta repertoires from subjects exposed to, actively infected with, or recovered from COVID-19. A freely available public database, intended as a resource for researchers studying the immune response to SARS-CoV-2, is where the repertoires were released. The samples were drawn from the first 160 participants of the ongoing ImmuneRACE study and from 1,200 or so subjects provided by 6 global collaborators. The sample metadata nearly always contained a de-identified subject ID, COVID-19 status, age in years and sex. Where HLA class I and class II types were available, the types were taken from metadata supplied by the sample provider, not from assay-based typing. Overall results and qualifications from the work: Clinical and demographic metadata were provided uncurated, with the amount varying by source and participant.

This clone has only a few counts. No antigen is known for it. No qualities accompany the bases; no much larger clone lies one base away. Collaborating institutions collected whole blood in K2EDTA tubes following their own protocols. For TCRbeta analysis, collaborator samples were shipped as frozen whole blood, as isolated PBMCs, or as DNA extracted from either sample type. TCRbeta CDR3 regions were amplified from genomic DNA by means of the immunoSEQ Assay, a bias-controlled multiplex PCR. Per the source publication's procedure: Within the assay, amplification of reference gene primers was used to estimate how many nucleated cells each sample contained. To quantify the absolute abundance of each unique TCRbeta CDR3 rearrangement, sequence reads were collapsed and filtered. Productive Simpson clonality was computed per sample as the square root of Simpson's diversity index over productive rearrangements. In TCRdb, the immuneACCESS table is reduced to in-frame sequences with V and J assigned. These tables do not hold every clone; where another copy was compared, an unresolved V gene accounts for under half, and the others remain unexplained. The V and J calls and clone size are taken from that table; D and trimming were inferred from the DNA. The sample has around 99,000 clones on record, about three quarters of them singletons. The ten most abundant clones make up roughly 4.3% of the sample.

This receptor was identified in a man aged 65 to 79 with acute or convalescent COVID-19. Sample: peripheral blood.

CDR3 loop: CATSPGEGQPQHF. The DNA sequence follows: TGTGCCACCTCCCCAGGGGAAGGACAGCCCCAGCATTTT. The chain is made from TRBV12-3 or TRBV12-4 and TRBJ1-5, with TRBD1 tentatively as D gene (6 bases match). Cut back by 10 bases and 7 bases, the V and J ends lie 17 bases apart. The CDR3 goes from the cysteine to the phenylalanine over 13 residues. The DNA shown is the 39-base CDR3, in frame from base 1.